One and the same sample provided the 16 T cell receptor beta chains below, sequenced in a study of cytomegalovirus exposure and HLA in healthy donors. 13 Jbeta primers and 60 Vbeta primers were used for the PCR. The protocol was immunoSEQ multiplex PCR, while the TCRdb copy is restricted to in-frame clones and leaves out a portion. The sample has some 120,000 clones; around 75% are singletons. Input material: PBMCs. The source is a woman aged 18-29 years in good health and CMV-seronegative.

The chain uses TRBV5-1 and TRBJ2-7; D is possibly TRBD1 (6 bases). Germline V gives CDR1 SGHRS, CDR2 YFSETQ. Trimming removed 3 bases at V and 6 bases at J, with 13 bases between. This CDR3 has 13 residues. CDR3 region: CASSWQRRGEQYF. The CDR3 DNA reads TGCGCCAGCAGCTGGCAACGCAGGGGCGAGCAGTACTTC.

The table lists this clone with a count of one. The chain carries TRBV4-1 and TRBJ1-2, with D maybe TRBD1 (6 bases). Germline V gene data show CDR1 as MGHRA and CDR2 as YSYEKL. The CDR3 loop spans 16 amino acids. With 0 bases removed from V and 5 bases from J, the gap between germline ends came to 16 bases. The CDR3 here is CASSQDRPGDQYGYTF. The CDR3 nucleotides read TGCGCCAGCAGCCAAGATAGACCAGGGGACCAATATGGCTACACCTTC.

This chain uses TRBV29-1 with TRBJ1-2, with D unclear. With 0 bases removed from V and 8 bases from J, the gap between germline ends came to 19 bases. Germline V gives CDR1 SQVTM, CDR2 ANQGSEA. The CDR3 runs 15 residues. The CDR3 here is CSVEDPKAPGGGYTF. CDR3 in DNA: TGCAGCGTTGAAGATCCGAAAGCTCCCGGCGGAGGCTACACCTTC.

The V and J genes are TRBV18 and TRBJ1-1; possibly TRBD1 for D (6 bases). This CDR3 contains 16 residues. V lost 2 bases and J 1 base, leaving 14 bases between the germline ends. CDR1 KGHSH and CDR2 LQKENI come from the germline V gene. The DNA of the CDR3 is TGTGCCAGCTCACCAACATCTCCAGGGGCGAACACTGAAGCTTTCTTT. This codes for CASSPTSPGANTEAFF. Together with reference TRBV18 and TRBJ1-1, the CDR3 gives the full variable domain: NAGVMQNPRHLVRRRGQEARLRCSPMKGHSHVYWYRQLPEEGLKFMVYLQKENIIDESGMPKERFSAEFPKEGPSILRIQQVVRGDSAAYFCASSPTSPGANTEAFFGQGTRLTVV.

The chain links TRBV27 to TRBJ1-2; TRBD1 might be the D (5 bases). Germline assignment: CDR1 MNHEY and CDR2 SMNVEV (reference sequence). Trimming shortened V by 0 bases and J by 2 bases, and 13 bases separated the two germline ends. The CDR3 consists of 16 residues. CDR3 DNA: TGTGCCAGCAGTTTATCCGCCGGACATACAAACTATGGCTACACCTTC. It yields the protein CASSLSAGHTNYGYTF.

This clone has a single count. The chain employs TRBV19 and TRBJ1-1; D gene ambiguous. Germline V gene lookup returns CDR1 LNHDA and CDR2 SQIVND (reference sequence). Trimming stripped 10 bases from V and 3 bases from J, with 15 bases between. This CDR3 has 13 amino acids. DNA of the CDR3: TGTGCCACACGACTCGCCAGACACACTGAAGCTTTCTTT. The encoded protein is CATRLARHTEAFF.

This clone was detected once. The genes are TRBV7-6 and TRBJ2-2, with D possibly matching TRBD2 (6 bases). Germline-derived CDR1 and CDR2 are SGHVS and FNYEAQ. Trimming took 7 bases from V and 5 from J, leaving 14 bases between them. The CDR3 contains 14 residues. CDR3 in amino acids: CASTIKEGTGELFF. CDR3 in DNA: TGTGCCAGCACCATCAAGGAGGGGACCGGGGAGCTGTTTTTT.

This chain connects TRBV6-1 to TRBJ1-4; D is ambiguous. V lost 0 bases and J 8 bases, leaving 13 bases between the germline ends. The CDR3 consists of 15 residues. Germline CDR1 is MNHNS and CDR2 is SASEGT. The CDR3 sequence: CASSEAGGANEKLFF. CDR3 sequence (DNA): TGTGCCAGCAGTGAAGCAGGAGGTGCGAACGAAAAACTGTTTTTT.

The rearrangement links TRBV7-6 to TRBJ1-4; D remains ambiguous. CDR3 length equals 14 residues. Trimming took off 1 base at V and 7 bases at J, with 10 bases between the two ends. Germline CDR1 SGHVS, CDR2 FNYEAQ. The CDR3 loop reads CASSLEGSGEKLFF. CDR3 in DNA: TGTGCCAGCAGCTTAGAAGGTTCGGGTGAAAAACTGTTTTTT.

The chain employs TRBV6-5 and TRBJ2-6; D uncertain. This CDR3 is built from 15 residues. The germline V gene has CDR1 MNHEY and CDR2 SVGAGI. V was cut by 7 bases and J by 0 bases, with 10 bases left in between. The CDR3 is CASINSRSGANVLTF. CDR3 coding DNA: TGTGCCAGCATCAACAGTCGCTCTGGGGCCAACGTCCTGACTTTC.

The chain is built from TRBV12-5 and TRBJ2-2; 14 positions agree with TRBD2. In germline, CDR1 is LGHNT, CDR2 FRNRAP. The CDR3 is 19 residues long. Germline trimming cut 0 bases from V and 5 bases from J; bases unmatched to any gene: 8. CDR3 coding DNA: TGTGCTAGTGGTTTGGTACGGACTAGCGGGGGGTCTCTAACCGGGGAGCTGTTTTTT. This codes for CASGLVRTSGGSLTGELFF. The whole variable domain, remainder taken from reference TRBV12-5 and TRBJ2-2, is DARVTQTPRHKVTEMGQEVTMRCQPILGHNTVFWYRQTMMQGLELLAYFRNRAPLDDSGMPKDRFSAEMPDATLATLKIQPSEPRDSAVYFCASGLVRTSGGSLTGELFFGEGSRLTVL.

This clone was recorded only once. The chain has TRBV14 and TRBJ1-2; no definite D call. V was clipped by 2 bases and J by 5 bases, with 9 bases between them. There are 13 residues in the CDR3. Looked up from germline, CDR1 is SGHDN and CDR2 is FVKESK. The CDR3 loop reads CASSQKRTYGYTF. Written as DNA, the CDR3 is TGTGCCAGCAGCCAAAAACGTACATATGGCTACACCTTC.

The V call is TRBV2, the J call TRBJ1-2, with D perhaps matching TRBD1 (6 bases). Germline V lookup: CDR1 SNHLY, CDR2 FYNNEI. V shed 6 bases and J shed 8 bases, with 19 bases lying between them. CDR3 length: 14 residues. The CDR3 here is CASSRQAFPKGYTF. In nucleotides, the CDR3 is TGTGCCAGCAGCCGACAGGCCTTCCCCAAAGGCTACACCTTC.

This clone was counted between two and nine times. This chain's CDR3 is CASTTGSSNQPQHF. CDR3 coding DNA: TGTGCCAGTACGACAGGGTCTAGCAATCAGCCCCAGCATTTT. The rearrangement links TRBV6-1 to TRBJ1-5, with 7 bases that match TRBD1. CDR1 and CDR2 (germline): MNHNS, SASEGT. Unmatched junction bases numbered 5, after V lost 9 bases and J lost 0 bases. The CDR3 runs 14 residues.

This CDR3 reads CASSLGQLRNYGYTF. As DNA, the CDR3 is TGTGCCAGCAGTTTGGGACAGCTAAGAAACTATGGCTACACCTTC. The chain combines TRBV28 with TRBJ1-2; TRBD1 aligns across 7 bases. The CDR3 is 15 residues long. V trimming: 3 bases; J trimming: 2 bases; junction bases outside the gene matches: 6. Germline values: CDR1 MDHEN, CDR2 SYDVKM.

The chain couples TRBV7-9 to TRBJ1-1; D is perhaps TRBD1 (6 bases). The germline V gene has CDR1 SEHNR and CDR2 FQNEAQ (reference sequence). V gave up 5 bases and J gave up 5 bases, with 18 bases separating them. The CDR3 runs 15 residues. DNA for the CDR3: TGTGCCAGCAGCCGTCCAACAGGGTTTGGAACTGAAGCTTTCTTT. Translating it yields CASSRPTGFGTEAFF.